This T cell receptor beta chain appears in the sequencing data of a study of early T cells in non-severe SARS-CoV-2 infection (dated by TCRdb to 2020 to 2023). For the study in its entirety: Because TCR sequencing was done on bulk RNA from unsorted whole blood, the alpha and beta chains could not be paired.

To prepare the library, 5' RACE was applied. These reads were obtained on a NextSeq 500. To correct for sequencing error and PCR bias, the TCR library protocol tagged individual cDNA molecules with unique molecular identifiers. TCR alpha and beta chains were both sequenced, and the abundances of alpha and beta sequences in each sample were closely correlated with each other. As for the original processing: V gene, J gene and CDR3 annotation of TCR sequences was performed with Decombinator V4. Expanded TCRs were defined as changing significantly between any two time points under a Poisson model with p below 0.0001. Abundances of TCRs were expressed as counts per million after normalisation to the total number of TCRs sequenced in each sample. MAIT TCRs were defined by TRAV1-2 paired with TRAJ12, TRAJ20 or TRAJ33, and iNKT TCRs by TRAV10 paired with TRAJ18. VDJdb, accessed on 1 November 2021, was searched for TCRs annotated for CMV, EBV and SARS-CoV-2, and TCRs annotated for more than one antigen were excluded. TCRdb redid the processing of the public reads, applying fastp at Q25 and MiXCR, and retained in-frame beta chains. Identical CDR3 protein sequences are pooled into one entry, listed with their most common genes and DNA. TCRdb, not the original authors, processed these V and J calls. A total of approximately 97,000 distinct CDR3 sequences appear in this sample, about 10% of them only once. About 4.5% of the sample comes from the top ten.

Based on the germline V gene, the CDR1 and CDR2 sequences are ENHRY and SYGVKD. After removal of 4 bases from V and 5 bases from J, the junction retains 3 bases not matched to a gene. Reading from cysteine to phenylalanine, the CDR3 counts 14 amino acids. The kept DNA is CDR3 alone, 42 bases in frame from the first base. A remark on this clonotype: This clone's antigen is unknown. It has no much larger one-base neighbor in the sample; base qualities were not kept.

Set within a cohort of healthcare workers in London, UK, this nested case-control study involved weekly PCR testing of nasopharyngeal swabs along with blood sampling. Between 23 and 31 March 2020, the week of the UK lockdown, healthcare workers were enrolled and then followed up weekly for as long as 16 weeks. Findings and caveats that apply to the study as a whole: VDJdb matching was skewed toward anti-spike CD8 responses and likely underestimated virus-specific expansions by missing private and CD4 specificities.

The material sequenced was whole blood, taken at baseline. The chain links TRBV10-3 with TRBJ2-7, and 12 bases in between align with TRBD1. The TCR was taken from an adult who was a healthcare worker with PCR-confirmed SARS-CoV-2 infection or an uninfected control (not recorded which). The DNA sequence is given as TGTGCCATCAGTGGGGACAGGGGGCTTAACGAGCAGTACTTC. It translates as CAISGDRGLNEQYF.